Listed here are 24 T cell receptor beta chains from one sample, sequenced in a study of cytomegalovirus exposure and HLA in healthy donors. PCR amplification relied on 60 Vbeta primers (plus 13 Jbeta primers). This table comes from immunoSEQ multiplex PCR, and its TCRdb copy is limited to in-frame clones, with some not included. The sample includes approximately 150,000 clones, just under 80% of them seen just once. Sequencing input: PBMCs. The receptor source for this set is a woman aged 40 to 50 in good health and CMV-seropositive.

This chain connects TRBV27 to TRBJ1-1, with D possibly matching TRBD1 (5 bases). Deletions cut 7 bases from V and 4 bases from J, with 22 bases between. Germline-derived CDR1 and CDR2 are MNHEY and SMNVEV (reference sequence). The CDR3 has 16 amino acids. CDR3 DNA sequence: TGTGCCAGCACCCCCCGGGGACTCCCGAGGGCCACTGAAGCTTTCTTT. This sequence encodes CASTPRGLPRATEAFF.

This chain joins TRBV6-1 and TRBJ1-2; D is perhaps TRBD1 (6 bases). V lost 1 base to trimming and J lost 3 bases, with 12 bases between them. The CDR3 loop spans 15 amino acids. CDR1 and CDR2 (germline): MNHNS, SASEGT. CDR3 sequence (DNA): TGTGCCAGCAGTGAAGGTGGGCAGGGGTACTATGGCTACACCTTC. Protein: CASSEGGQGYYGYTF.

The chain combines TRBV25-1 with TRBJ2-7; 7 bases fit TRBD2. CDR3 size: 11 residues. Germline-derived CDR1 and CDR2 are MGHDK and SYGVNS. The ends lost 3 bases at V and 9 bases at J; junction bases unmatched: 2. The CDR3 is CASSDRGRQYF. DNA for the CDR3: TGTGCCAGCAGTGACCGCGGGAGGCAGTACTTC.

The chain couples TRBV27 to TRBJ2-1; 8 bases are shared with TRBD2. The V segment lost 5 bases and the J segment 8 bases; nucleotides outside the gene matches: 5. This CDR3 is built from 13 residues. Germline CDR1 and CDR2: MNHEY and SMNVEV (reference sequence). CDR3 DNA: TGTGCCAGCAGTCCGCGGGGGGCGCATGAGCAGTTCTTC. As protein: CASSPRGAHEQFF.

This rearrangement joins TRBV6-5 to TRBJ1-1; TRBD1 is a possible D gene (6 bases). CDR3 size: 14 residues. V was trimmed by 7 bases and J by 5 bases, leaving 17 bases between them. Germline values: CDR1 MNHEY, CDR2 SVGAGI. CDR3: CASTTNRVGTEAFF. Written as DNA, the CDR3 is TGTGCCAGCACAACGAACAGGGTTGGGACTGAAGCTTTCTTT.

The J gene is TRBJ2-1, the V gene TRBV29-1; tentatively, D is TRBD2 (7 bases). The germline V gene has CDR1 SQVTM and CDR2 ANQGSEA. There are 14 residues in the CDR3. V lost 4 bases and J lost 4, with 14 bases in between. CDR3: CSVGEGDLYNEQFF. CDR3 in DNA: TGCAGCGTTGGGGAGGGGGACTTATACAATGAGCAGTTCTTC.

The chain links TRBV6-5 to TRBJ2-3; D unresolved. The CDR3 has 12 residues. The germline V gene has CDR1 MNHEY and CDR2 SVGAGI. Trimming cost V 4 bases and J 2 bases, with 4 bases left between them. The CDR3 DNA reads TGTGCCAGCAGTTCAAACACAGATACGCAGTATTTT. Its translation is CASSSNTDTQYF.

This clone was observed a few times. V is TRBV2 and J is TRBJ2-4, with 7 bases fitting TRBD2. V lost 4 bases to trimming and J lost 6 bases; unmatched junction nucleotides: 6. The CDR3 totals 14 residues. The germline CDR1 and CDR2 sequences are SNHLY and FYNNEI. The CDR3 DNA reads as TGTGCCAGCAGTGGATGGGGGGAGGGAAACATTCAGTACTTC. It specifies CASSGWGEGNIQYF.

The chain carries TRBV7-9 and TRBJ2-2; TRBD1 aligns across 10 bases. CDR1 SEHNR and CDR2 FQNEAQ come from the germline V gene (reference sequence). The length of the CDR3 is 15 residues. Trimming removed 5 bases from V and 6 bases from J; junction bases left unmatched: 6. The CDR3 reads CASSGRTGGPGELFF. The CDR3 nucleotides read TGTGCCAGCAGCGGAAGGACAGGGGGTCCCGGGGAGCTGTTTTTT.

This chain uses TRBV29-1 with TRBJ1-2; a possible D gene is TRBD1 (5 bases). The CDR3 has 12 amino acids. The ends were cut back, 6 bases at V and 7 bases at J, with 15 bases in the middle. Germline V lookup: CDR1 SQVTM, CDR2 ANQGSEA. The CDR3 here is CSVAETVVGYTF. The CDR3 DNA reads TGCAGCGTCGCTGAGACAGTGGTTGGCTACACCTTC.

On this clone: At one end, the junction sequence differs from germline, possibly due to a read error. As DNA, the CDR3 is TGTTCCAGCAGCTCGGGGGGGAGTGAGCAGTTCTTC. This sequence encodes CSSSSGGSEQFF. This sequence joins TRBV7-9 and TRBJ2-1, with 8 bases identical to TRBD2. This CDR3 is 12 amino acids long. Germline CDR1 SEHNR, CDR2 FQNEAQ (reference sequence).

The count of this clone is one. The V and J genes are TRBV5-1 and TRBJ1-1; D unresolved. This CDR3 region has 14 residues. V was trimmed by 6 bases and J by 1 base, leaving 13 bases between them. Per the germline V gene, CDR1 is SGHRS and CDR2 is YFSETQ. The CDR3 protein is CASKSSLANTEAFF. The CDR3 coding sequence is TGCGCCAGCAAATCGTCCCTGGCGAACACTGAAGCTTTCTTT.

The V call is TRBV9, the J call TRBJ1-2, with 9 bases aligning to TRBD1. Unmatched junction bases numbered 3, after V lost 4 bases and J lost 8 bases. The CDR3 has 12 amino acids. Germline V CDR1 and CDR2: SGDLS, YYNGEE. CDR3 DNA sequence: TGTGCCAGCAGCCGGGACAGGGAAGGCTACACCTTC. Translation: CASSRDREGYTF.

This rearrangement joins TRBV19 to TRBJ1-5, with unresolved D. The V and J ends lost 5 bases and 0 bases respectively, with 5 bases between them. From germline, CDR1 is LNHDA and CDR2 SQIVND (reference sequence). This CDR3 spans 13 amino acids. In DNA, the CDR3 is TGTGCCAGTAGTGGCTTTAGCAATCAGCCCCAGCATTTT. Its translation is CASSGFSNQPQHF.

Points on this clone: The junction departs from germline at one end; a sequencing error may be responsible. This chain links TRBV7-9 with TRBJ1-2; D is unresolved. CDR3 size: 14 residues. Germline loops: CDR1 SEHNR, CDR2 FQNEAQ (reference sequence). As DNA, the CDR3 is TGTGCCAGCAGCCCCGGGTGGAGGGCCTATGGCCACACCTTC. Its protein product is CASSPGWRAYGHTF.

The chain combines TRBV15 with TRBJ1-3; D unclear. The CDR3 runs 16 residues. Per germline, CDR1 LNHNV and CDR2 YYDKDF (reference sequence). The V and J ends lost 1 base and 0 bases respectively, with 10 bases between them. The CDR3 DNA sequence: TGTGCCACCAGCAGAGGTGGAAGGAGCTCTGGAAACACCATATATTTT. Protein sequence: CATSRGGRSSGNTIYF.

The V call is TRBV6-5, the J call TRBJ2-7; 8 nucleotides agree with TRBD2. Trimming took 8 bases from V and 5 from J; bases not matched to a gene: 11. This CDR3 has 14 residues. In germline, CDR1 is MNHEY, CDR2 SVGAGI. The CDR3 protein is CASQRRGALNEQYF. Written as DNA, the CDR3 is TGTGCCAGCCAACGGCGGGGGGCGTTAAACGAGCAGTACTTC.

The chain has TRBV7-3 and TRBJ2-5; TRBD2 might be the D (7 bases). Germline loops: CDR1 SGHTA, CDR2 FQGTGA. The CDR3 runs to 16 residues. V lost 4 bases, J lost 1 base, and 16 bases lay in between. CDR3 in DNA: TGTGCCAGCAGCTACCGGGGGGAACAGGGCCAAGAGACCCAGTACTTC. The encoded protein is CASSYRGEQGQETQYF. Supplemented by reference TRBV7-3 and TRBJ2-5, the full variable domain reads GAGVSQTPSNKVTEKGKYVELRCDPISGHTALYWYRQSLGQGPEFLIYFQGTGAADDSGLPNDRFFAVRPEGSVSTLKIQRTERGDSAVYLCASSYRGEQGQETQYFGPGTRLLVL.

The chain employs TRBV11-2 and TRBJ2-5; TRBD1 is a possible D gene (5 bases). The germline V gene encodes CDR1 SGHAT and CDR2 FQNNGV. Trimming cost V 5 bases and J 5 bases, with 12 bases left between them. The CDR3 loop spans 13 amino acids. Written as DNA, the CDR3 is TGTGCCAGCAGCCCACCAGGGTCCGAGACCCAGTACTTC. This gives the protein CASSPPGSETQYF.

The chain employs TRBV5-1 and TRBJ2-2; TRBD1 is a possible D gene (5 bases). In germline, CDR1 is SGHRS, CDR2 YFSETQ. This CDR3 is 15 amino acids long. V lost 0 bases and J lost 0, with 6 bases in between. Written as DNA, the CDR3 is TGCGCCAGCAGCTTGGACAGGCCGAACACCGGGGAGCTGTTTTTT. Its translation: CASSLDRPNTGELFF.

V usage is TRBV9 and J usage is TRBJ1-5; D call uncertain. CDR1 and CDR2 (germline): SGDLS, YYNGEE. The CDR3 is made up of 14 amino acids. Trimming stripped 0 bases from V and 4 bases from J, with 8 bases between. The CDR3 protein is CASSVAGSNQPQHF. As DNA, the CDR3 is TGTGCCAGCAGCGTAGCAGGAAGTAATCAGCCCCAGCATTTT.

The chain uses TRBV30 and TRBJ2-3, with 9 bases identical to TRBD2. The CDR3 has 14 residues. Germline V gene lookup returns CDR1 GTSNPN and CDR2 SVGIG (reference sequence). The trim removed 5 bases at V and 6 bases at J, leaving 9 bases unmatched. The CDR3 sequence: CAWGERGATDTQYF. The CDR3 coding sequence is TGTGCCTGGGGGGAGCGGGGGGCAACCGATACGCAGTATTTT.

The chain joins TRBV5-4 to TRBJ2-7; TRBD1 matches at 7 bases. Germline V CDR1 and CDR2: SGHNT, YYREEE (reference sequence). Trimming removed 2 bases from V and 1 base from J; junction bases left unmatched: 9. The CDR3 has 16 amino acids. The DNA of the CDR3 is TGTGCCAGCAGCTTAGGGGTGGCAGGGGGATCCTACGAGCAGTACTTC. Amino acid sequence: CASSLGVAGGSYEQYF.

This clone was detected a few times. A junction boundary mismatches the germline segment, possibly from a read error. This chain links TRBV5-6 with TRBJ2-4; TRBD1 matches at 10 bases. This CDR3 has 16 residues. Germline values: CDR1 SGHDT, CDR2 YYEEEE. Here the CDR3 DNA reads TGTGCCAGCAGCTTGTCGGGACAGGGGATAGGAAACAGTCAGTACTTC. Protein product: CASSLSGQGIGNSQYF.